This T cell receptor (beta chain) emerged from a study of T cell repertoires in cytomegalovirus infection. Study-level background: Public TCR beta signature analysis indicated the presence of both CMV infection and matching HLA type. Findings and limits, study-wide: What dominated the ex vivo response were HLA-C-restricted CMV-specific TCR beta clonotypes.

Germline loops: CDR1 MDHEN, CDR2 SYDVKM. Between the trimmed V and J ends, which lost 9 bases and 0 bases, there was a span of 18 bases. This CDR3 spans 16 amino acids. Each CDR3 protein gets one entry after TCRdb re-called the reads with MiXCR. Of just over 150,000 distinct CDR3 sequences in the sample, about 20% were seen once. A word on this clonotype: The antigen is undetermined.

The sequence derives from a human donor in good health (CMV status not recorded). Some clones in this sample may be carry-over from other donors' samples. Source material: PBMCs. This chain uses TRBV28 with TRBJ1-5; no clear D gene. CDR3 sequence (DNA): TGTGCCAGATCGAACCCAGGCCCGGCTAGCAATCAGCCCCAGCATTTT. This encodes CARSNPGPASNQPQHF.